Shown below are 29 T cell receptor beta chains from a single sample sequenced in a study of blood T cells in healthy people across ages. Next came a second PCR, run for about 7 to 12 cycles, which used a sample-barcoded 5' primer along with a J-beta primer mix. TCRdb processed the 5' RACE reads anew with MiXCR; each CDR3 protein has one entry. This sample yields 750,000 to 950,000 distinct CDR3 sequences, of which roughly 29% are seen a single time; more than 8.5% belongs to the top ten. These data were also reused for a study on T cells of mothers and their children.

The material sequenced was blood. The origin of the receptors is a woman between 40 and 50 years old in good health.

This clonotype showed up just a few times. The chain joins TRBV12-3 or TRBV12-4 to TRBJ2-1, with 8 positions matching TRBD2. V lost 6 bases, J lost 2 bases, and 6 bases stayed unmatched. CDR3 length: 15 amino acids. Here the CDR3 DNA reads TGTGCCAGCAGCGTACCGGGACTAGCCTACAATGAGCAGTTCTTC. Translation: CASSVPGLAYNEQFF.

The sample holds a few counts of this clonotype. The chain combines TRBV11-3 with TRBJ2-1; TRBD1 agrees at 9 bases. Trimming at V came to 0 bases and at J to 0 bases, leaving 0 bases not matched to a gene. The CDR3 has 16 residues. The germline V gene encodes CDR1 SGHNT and CDR2 YENEEA. CDR3 sequence reads: CASSLETGGSYNEQFF. CDR3 nucleotides: TGTGCCAGCAGCTTAGAGACAGGGGGCTCCTACAATGAGCAGTTCTTC.

This clonotype was seen only a few times. This chain joins TRBV20-1 and TRBJ2-3; possibly TRBD1 or TRBD2 for D (5 bases each). V was cut by 0 bases and J by 0 bases, with 10 bases left in between. CDR1 and CDR2 from the germline V gene are DFQATT and SNEGSKA (reference sequence). The CDR3 spans 15 residues. Here the CDR3 reads CSARDLGRSTDTQYF. CDR3 coding DNA: TGCAGTGCTAGAGACCTGGGACGGAGCACAGATACGCAGTATTTT.

The rearrangement uses TRBV5-1 and TRBJ2-3, with D perhaps matching TRBD1 (5 bases). Trimming left V 4 bases short and J 4 bases short, with 13 bases between. The CDR3 has 14 residues. CDR1 SGHRS and CDR2 YFSETQ come from the germline V gene. DNA for the CDR3: TGCGCCAGCAGCAGGACAAGGCCCTCAGATACGCAGTATTTT. Its translation: CASSRTRPSDTQYF.

V gene TRBV20-1 combines with J gene TRBJ2-7; 7 bases are shared with TRBD1. J was trimmed by 2 bases and V by 6 bases; bases with no gene match: 7. The CDR3 contains 13 residues. Germline CDR1 is DFQATT and CDR2 is SNEGSKA (reference sequence). The CDR3 sequence is CSARDSTTYEQYF. CDR3 nucleotides: TGCAGTGCCAGGGACAGTACGACCTACGAGCAGTACTTC.

Ten or more counts support this clonotype. This sequence joins TRBV7-2 and TRBJ2-3, with D perhaps assigned TRBD1 or TRBD2 (5 bases each). V lost 5 bases and J lost 5, with 14 bases in between. In germline, CDR1 is SGHTA, CDR2 FQGNSA. The CDR3 sequence is 14 residues long. For the CDR3, the DNA is TGTGCCAGCAGCCCAGGGACCTTCAGAGATACGCAGTATTTT. Amino acid sequence: CASSPGTFRDTQYF.

The chain combines TRBV11-2 with TRBJ1-1; TRBD1 might be the D (5 bases). V lost 4 bases and J lost 4, with 13 bases in between. The CDR3 loop spans 14 amino acids. Per the germline V gene, CDR1 is SGHAT and CDR2 is FQNNGV. This CDR3 is CASSYARGGTEAFF. The CDR3 coding sequence is TGTGCCAGCAGCTACGCTAGGGGCGGCACTGAAGCTTTCTTT.

Note on this clonotype: A much larger clone differs from this one at a single base, so this may be a read error. The V call is TRBV19, the J call TRBJ1-2; perhaps TRBD1 as D (5 bases). The CDR3 consists of 15 residues. The germline V gene encodes CDR1 LNHDA and CDR2 SQIVND (reference sequence). The CDR3 DNA is TGTGTCAGTAGCATGGGGACCGACAGTCACTATGGCTACACCTTC. It specifies CVSSMGTDSHYGYTF.

This rearrangement joins TRBV7-2 to TRBJ1-2; D remains ambiguous. V shed 4 bases and J shed 0 bases, with 9 bases lying between them. This CDR3 has 14 residues. Germline values: CDR1 SGHTA, CDR2 FQGNSA. The CDR3, as DNA: TGTGCCAGCAGCTCGTTAGGACCTAACTATGGCTACACCTTC. Residues: CASSSLGPNYGYTF.

The chain recombines TRBV7-2 with TRBJ2-3, with a possible D match to TRBD2 (5 bases). Trimming took off 5 bases at V and 2 bases at J, with 11 bases between the two ends. The CDR3 extends over 14 amino acids. The germline V gene has CDR1 SGHTA and CDR2 FQGNSA. CDR3 region: CASSPDWDTDTQYF. Here the CDR3 DNA reads TGTGCCAGCAGCCCGGACTGGGACACAGATACGCAGTATTTT. The variable domain in full, completed from reference TRBV7-2 and TRBJ2-3, reads GAGVSQSPSNKVTEKGKDVELRCDPISGHTALYWYRQSLGQGLEFLIYFQGNSAPDKSGLPSDRFSAERTGGSVSTLTIQRTQQEDSAVYLCASSPDWDTDTQYFGPGTRLTVL.

This clonotype has a count of ten or more. The V and J genes are TRBV5-5 and TRBJ2-7; 8 bases are shared with TRBD1. Germline V gene sequence: CDR1 SGHKS, CDR2 YYEKEE (reference sequence). The CDR3 consists of 16 residues. The J segment lost 3 bases and the V segment lost 3 bases, leaving 11 bases of the junction unmatched. The CDR3 loop reads CASSSRTGSLGYEQYF. The CDR3 DNA is TGTGCCAGCAGCTCTAGGACAGGGAGTCTAGGCTACGAGCAGTACTTC.

This clonotype appeared many times. The chain is built from TRBV20-1 and TRBJ2-5, with TRBD2 matching over 7 bases. This CDR3 contains 13 residues. The germline CDR1 and CDR2 sequences are DFQATT and SNEGSKA (reference sequence). J was trimmed by 6 bases and V by 3 bases; bases with no gene match: 7. The CDR3 DNA sequence: TGCAGTGCTAGTCGTTACGGGGGGAAGACCCAGTACTTC. Protein sequence: CSASRYGGKTQYF.

Turning to this clonotype: This sequence may be a read error, since a much larger clone differs from it by one base. This chain links TRBV5-6 with TRBJ2-1, with 10 positions matching TRBD2. The CDR3 has 17 amino acids. V shed 0 bases, J shed 7 bases, and the junction held 10 bases outside the gene matches. CDR1 SGHDT and CDR2 YYEEEE come from the germline V gene. The CDR3 loop reads CASSLVKRAGGLNEQFF. CDR3 bases: TGTGCCAGCAGCTTGGTGAAACGAGCGGGGGGGTTGAATGAGCAGTTCTTC.

V usage is TRBV2 and J usage is TRBJ2-7, with 8 positions matching TRBD1. The CDR3 has 13 amino acids. The junction had 8 bases not matched to a gene; V was cut back by 8 bases and J by 5 bases. Germline CDR1 and CDR2: SNHLY and FYNNEI. CDR3 DNA sequence: TGTGCCAGCCGCCTGACAGGGGTCAACGAGCAGTACTTC. Translation: CASRLTGVNEQYF.

A note on this clonotype: A single base separates this from a much larger clone, so it may be a read error. The chain has TRBV27 and TRBJ2-5; 7 bases fit TRBD1. The V gene's germline CDR1 is MNHEY and CDR2 SMNVEV (reference sequence). The ends lost 8 bases at V and 11 bases at J; junction bases unmatched: 17. This CDR3 is built from 14 residues. The DNA of the CDR3 is TGTGCCAGCCGATCCGGGACAGAATACAATGAGCAGTACTTC. Its protein is CASRSGTEYNEQYF.

This clonotype was counted between two and nine times. The rearrangement joins TRBV4-2 to TRBJ2-3, with D tentatively TRBD1 or TRBD2 (7 bases each). CDR1 and CDR2 (germline): LGHNA, YNFKEQ. The length of the CDR3 is 17 residues. Trimming pared 2 bases from V and 2 bases from J, leaving 17 bases between. The CDR3 is CASSQRPQGGYTDTQYF. The CDR3 bases are TGTGCCAGCAGCCAACGACCCCAGGGGGGGTACACAGATACGCAGTATTTT.

Of note for this clonotype: A single base separates this from a much larger clone, so it may be a read error. The V gene is TRBV10-3, the J gene TRBJ2-5; 15 bases agree with TRBD2. The CDR3 has 16 residues. Unmatched junction bases numbered 13, after V lost 6 bases and J lost 11 bases. CDR1 ENHRY and CDR2 SYGVKD come from the germline V gene. The DNA of the CDR3 is TGTGCCATCAGCGAGAGGACTAGCGGGGGGGCCTATGAGCAGTACTTC. This sequence encodes CAISERTSGGAYEQYF.

The chain employs TRBV20-1 and TRBJ2-1; 9 positions match TRBD1. Losses at the gene ends were 1 base for V and 3 bases for J; bases not matched to a gene: 13. The CDR3 consists of 18 residues. Germline lookup yields CDR1 DFQATT and CDR2 SNEGSKA (reference sequence). CDR3 bases: TGCAGTGCTAGAGGGGACAGGGCAAGTTTGAAAAACTACAATGAGCAGTTCTTC. It yields the protein CSARGDRASLKNYNEQFF.

This clonotype has a handful of counts. The CDR3, as DNA: TGCGCCAGCAGCTTGTGGACAGGGGGCGCTTTAGAGACCCAGTACTTC. Translating it yields CASSLWTGGALETQYF. The rearrangement uses TRBV5-1 and TRBJ2-5, with TRBD1 identical over 11 bases. The V gene's germline CDR1 is SGHRS and CDR2 YFSETQ. The CDR3 sequence is 16 residues long. J was trimmed by 4 bases and V by 1 base; bases with no gene match: 6. Based on the CDR3 plus reference TRBV5-1 and TRBJ2-5, the full variable domain is KAGVTQTPRYLIKTRGQQVTLSCSPISGHRSVSWYQQTPGQGLQFLFEYFSETQRNKGNFPGRFSGRQFSNSRSEMNVSTLELGDSALYLCASSLWTGGALETQYFGPGTRLLVL.

Only one count was recorded for this clonotype. A much larger clone lies one base from this, so it may be a read error. The rearrangement joins TRBV7-3 to TRBJ2-4, with 15 bases aligning to TRBD2. This CDR3 contains 17 residues. Germline lookup yields CDR1 SGHTA and CDR2 FQGTGA. V dropped 5 bases and J dropped 13; count of bases not matched to a gene: 15. CDR3: CASSMGLAGGSYNEQYF. CDR3 coding DNA: TGTGCCAGCAGCATGGGACTAGCGGGGGGATCCTACAATGAGCAGTACTTC. Complete variable domain (other parts from reference TRBV7-3 and TRBJ2-4): GAGVSQTPSNKVTEKGKYVELRCDPISGHTALYWYRQSLGQGPEFLIYFQGTGAADDSGLPNDRFFAVRPEGSVSTLKIQRTERGDSAVYLCASSMGLAGGSYNEQYFGAGTRLSVL.

This clonotype has only a few counts. V and J are TRBV18 and TRBJ2-5; maybe TRBD2 (5 bases). The assigned J gene may be wrong: the sequence end matches TRBJ2-7 better. Germline loops: CDR1 KGHSH, CDR2 LQKENI. This CDR3 has 14 amino acids. The CDR3 loop is CASSPQPASHEQYF. CDR3 bases: TGTGCCAGCTCACCACAGCCAGCTAGCCACGAGCAGTACTTC.

This clonotype was recorded at least ten times. The CDR3 sequence: CSGGDRGRPAFF. CDR3 bases: TGCAGCGGAGGGGACAGGGGGCGCCCAGCTTTCTTT. The V call is TRBV29-1, the J call TRBJ1-1, with 12 bases matching TRBD1. The CDR3 has 12 residues. The V segment lost 7 bases and the J segment 10 bases; nucleotides outside the gene matches: 7. Germline-derived CDR1 and CDR2 are SQVTM and ANQGSEA.

Note on this clonotype: A read error may explain this, as a much larger clone is one base away. This chain uses TRBV7-2 with TRBJ2-1; the D is unclear. The CDR3 length is 14 residues. V was cut by 1 base and J by 8 bases, with 12 bases left in between. Germline CDR1 and CDR2: SGHTA and FQGNSA. The CDR3 coding sequence is TGTGCCAGCAGCTTAGTTCAAGGATACGATGAGCAGTTCTTC. Protein product: CASSLVQGYDEQFF.

The chain recombines TRBV9 with TRBJ1-5; TRBD1 is a possible D gene (5 bases). Germline lookup yields CDR1 SGDLS and CDR2 YYNGEE. The CDR3 totals 15 residues. Trimming removed 1 base from V and 1 base from J, with 9 bases in between. The CDR3 DNA sequence: TGTGCCAGCAGCGTACCGGGGGTAAGCAATCAGCCCCAGCATTTT. Translating it yields CASSVPGVSNQPQHF.

V is TRBV7-2 and J is TRBJ2-1, with a possible D match to TRBD2 (5 bases). V lost 1 base to trimming and J lost 0 bases, with 10 bases between them. CDR3 size: 16 residues. Germline lookup yields CDR1 SGHTA and CDR2 FQGNSA. As DNA, the CDR3 is TGTGCCAGCAGCTTAGTACGGGATCGCTCCTACAATGAGCAGTTCTTC. This sequence encodes CASSLVRDRSYNEQFF.

Here the CDR3 DNA reads TGTGCCAGCAGCAACGGGGCTGCCACCGGGGAGCTGTTTTTT. Amino acid sequence: CASSNGAATGELFF. The V and J genes are TRBV11-2 and TRBJ2-2; D is tentatively TRBD1 or TRBD2 (5 bases each). The V gene lost 5 bases and the J gene lost 4 bases, with 11 bases spanning the gap. The CDR3 spans 14 residues. The germline gives CDR1 SGHAT, CDR2 FQNNGV.

A word on this clonotype: A single base is all that separates this from a far larger clone, so a read error is likely. This chain connects TRBV7-2 to TRBJ2-1; D unresolved. Germline lookup yields CDR1 SGHTA and CDR2 FQGNSA. The CDR3 spans 13 residues. CDR3 sequence (DNA): TGTGCCAGCAGCTTAGGCTCCTACAGTGAGCAGTTCTTC. It specifies CASSLGSYSEQFF. The variable domain in full, completed from reference TRBV7-2 and TRBJ2-1, reads GAGVSQSPSNKVTEKGKDVELRCDPISGHTALYWYRQSLGQGLEFLIYFQGNSAPDKSGLPSDRFSAERTGGSVSTLTIQRTQQEDSAVYLCASSLGSYSEQFFGPGTRLTVL.

This chain links TRBV5-5 with TRBJ2-1; D gene ambiguous. V was cut by 0 bases and J by 2 bases, with 12 bases left in between. Germline V gene sequence: CDR1 SGHKS, CDR2 YYEKEE (reference sequence). There are 16 residues in the CDR3. CDR3 in DNA: TGTGCCAGCAGCTTGGGCTTCAGGATAACCTACAATGAGCAGTTCTTC. Residues: CASSLGFRITYNEQFF. The full variable domain, its missing parts supplied by reference TRBV5-5 and TRBJ2-1, is DAGVTQSPTHLIKTRGQQVTLRCSPISGHKSVSWYQQVLGQGPQFIFQYYEKEERGRGNFPDRFSARQFPNYSSELNVNALLLGDSALYLCASSLGFRITYNEQFFGPGTRLTVL.

This clonotype was counted many times. The genes are TRBV4-2 and TRBJ1-2, with 7 bases aligning to TRBD1. The germline V gene encodes CDR1 LGHNA and CDR2 YNFKEQ. The CDR3 contains 16 residues. Trimming took 0 bases from V and 2 from J; bases not matched to a gene: 6. CDR3 sequence: CASSQETGKINYGYTF. CDR3 bases: TGTGCCAGCAGCCAAGAGACAGGGAAGATAAACTATGGCTACACCTTC.